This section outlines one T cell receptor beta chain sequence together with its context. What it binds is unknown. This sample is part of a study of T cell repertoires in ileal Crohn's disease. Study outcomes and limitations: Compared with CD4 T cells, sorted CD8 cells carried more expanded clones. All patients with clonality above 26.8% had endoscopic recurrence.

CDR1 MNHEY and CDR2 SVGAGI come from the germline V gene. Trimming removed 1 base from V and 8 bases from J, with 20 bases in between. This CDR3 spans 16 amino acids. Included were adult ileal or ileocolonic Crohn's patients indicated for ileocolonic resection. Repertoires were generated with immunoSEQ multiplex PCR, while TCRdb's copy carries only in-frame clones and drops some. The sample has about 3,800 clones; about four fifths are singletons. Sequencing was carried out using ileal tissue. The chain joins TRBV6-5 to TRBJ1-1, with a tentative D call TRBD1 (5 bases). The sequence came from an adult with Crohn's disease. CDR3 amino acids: CASSYYVPGPAPEAFF. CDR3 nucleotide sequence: TGTGCCAGCAGTTACTATGTTCCAGGGCCGGCTCCAGAAGCTTTCTTT.